This TCR beta chain was recorded in a study of CD8 T cells in Susac syndrome. As for the study in general: Among the Susac syndrome patients who underwent sequencing, roughly six had clinically active disease, while fewer than ten of them were in remission.

With 2 bases removed from V and 3 bases from J, the gap between germline ends came to 4 bases. Germline V gene sequence: CDR1 MNHEY, CDR2 SVGAGI. This CDR3 has 13 residues. When the RNA was reverse transcribed, random hexamers were used with an input of roughly 0.5 to 1 ug. TCRdb reprocessed the immunoSEQ multiplex PCR reads with MiXCR, giving one entry per CDR3 protein. The table lists some 130,000 distinct CDR3 sequences, approximately 95% of them singletons. The T cells that were sequenced for TCR beta were CD8+ and CD4+ cells from blood. The sample consisted of CD8+ T cells from PBMCs. This TCR was sampled from a human donor with Susac syndrome. The V call is TRBV6-5, the J call TRBJ1-4, with D unclear. CDR3 residues: CASSYGPNEKLFF. The CDR3, as DNA: TGTGCCAGCAGTTACGGCCCTAATGAAAAACTGTTTTTT.